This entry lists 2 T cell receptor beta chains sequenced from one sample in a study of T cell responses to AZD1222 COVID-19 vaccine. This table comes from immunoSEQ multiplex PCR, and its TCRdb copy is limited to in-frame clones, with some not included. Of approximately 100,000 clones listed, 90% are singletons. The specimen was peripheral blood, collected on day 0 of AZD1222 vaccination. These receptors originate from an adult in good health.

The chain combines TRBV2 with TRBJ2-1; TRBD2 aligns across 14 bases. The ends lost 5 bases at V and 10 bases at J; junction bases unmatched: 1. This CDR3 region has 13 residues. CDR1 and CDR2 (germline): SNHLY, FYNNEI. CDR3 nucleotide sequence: TGTGCCAGCAGTCGGACTAGCGGGGGGGAGCAGTTCTTC. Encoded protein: CASSRTSGGEQFF.

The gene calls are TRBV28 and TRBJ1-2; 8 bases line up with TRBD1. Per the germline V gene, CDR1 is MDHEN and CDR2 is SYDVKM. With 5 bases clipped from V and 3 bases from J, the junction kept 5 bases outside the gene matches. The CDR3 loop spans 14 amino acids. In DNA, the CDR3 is TGTGCCAGCAGTCTGGACAGGGCTGACTATGGCTACACCTTC. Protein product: CASSLDRADYGYTF.